Shown below are 10 T cell receptor beta chains from a single sample sequenced in a study of tumor-infiltrating lymphocytes in primary liver carcinoma. A constant-region primer served to make TCR beta cDNA from roughly 500 ng total RNA. Sequencing libraries for TCR beta derived from three nested multiplex PCR rounds that used slightly modified ARM-PCR. The first two PCR rounds used TRBV1-TRBV30 primers with a Cbeta primer, roughly 10 cycles each. From the multiplex PCR reads, TCRdb called clonotypes with MiXCR, one entry per CDR3 protein. The table has roughly 200,000 distinct CDR3 sequences, approximately 80% seen once. Co-extraction of both nucleic acids (RNA and DNA) used about 18-31 mg of unsorted bulk tissue. The material sequenced was tumor tissue from primary liver carcinoma. These receptors originate from a man aged 40-49 years with primary liver carcinoma and hepatitis B virus infection.

About this clonotype: The CDR3 ends on some other residue instead of the conserved phenylalanine or tryptophan, so this is likely a read error. This rearrangement joins TRBV11-1 to TRBJ2-1, with 9 bases fitting TRBD2. The CDR3 has 13 amino acids. Germline lookup yields CDR1 SGHAT and CDR2 FQDESV (reference sequence). The CDR3 reads CASSAGGSNEQFS. The CDR3 DNA sequence: TGCGCGAGCAGCGCGGGAGGGTCGAATGAGCAGTTCTCC.

For this clonotype: One end of the junction does not line up with germline, which may come from a read error. CDR3 DNA: TGCAACGTTGAGAACAGAACAGATACGCAGTATTTT. Amino acid sequence: CNVENRTDTQYF. The chain links TRBV29-1 to TRBJ2-3, with D hard to call. This CDR3 region has 12 residues. Germline CDR1 SQVTM, CDR2 ANQGSEA.

The chain couples TRBV11-2 to TRBJ2-6; 8 bases are shared with TRBD1. Germline-derived CDR1 and CDR2 are SGHAT and FQNNGV. The CDR3 totals 21 residues. The V and J ends lost 7 bases and 0 bases, in that order; junction bases with no gene match: 20. The CDR3 loop is CASNIEGDRGISLSGANVLTF. The CDR3 nucleotides are TGTGCCAGCAACATAGAGGGAGACAGGGGCATTTCCCTCTCTGGGGCCAACGTCCTGACTTTC. The whole variable domain, remainder taken from reference TRBV11-2 and TRBJ2-6, is EAGVAQSPRYKIIEKRQSVAFWCNPISGHATLYWYQQILGQGPKLLIQFQNNGVVDDSQLPKDRFSAERLKGVDSTLKIQPAKLEDSAVYLCASNIEGDRGISLSGANVLTFGAGSRLTVL.

This clonotype has just a few counts. This may arise from a read error, as a much more abundant clone is one base away. The V call is TRBV11-2, the J call TRBJ2-3; the D gene is possibly TRBD2 (6 bases). The CDR3 has 15 amino acids. CDR1 and CDR2 from the germline V gene are SGHAT and FQNNGV. With 5 bases removed from V and 6 bases from J, the gap between germline ends came to 18 bases. The CDR3 loop reads CASSQRGTGWDTQYF. In nucleotides, the CDR3 is TGTGCCAGCAGCCAACGGGGGACGGGGTGGGATACGCAGTATTTT.

As concerns this clonotype: One junction end disagrees with the germline gene, perhaps due to a read error. CDR3 DNA sequence: TGTGCCAGTAGCTACCCCCCCACCTTCGATGGTATCGAGCAGTTCTTC. Its translation: CASSYPPTFDGIEQFF. The chain has TRBV5-5 and TRBJ2-7; no clear D. The end of the DNA fits TRBJ2-1 better, so the J call may be wrong. Germline assignment: CDR1 SGHKS and CDR2 YYEKEE (reference sequence). The CDR3 extends over 16 amino acids.

This clonotype has at least ten counts. The CDR3 region has the DNA TGTGCCAGCAGCCCAGTAACAGGGGGTAACACCGGGGAGCTGTTTTTT. This sequence encodes CASSPVTGGNTGELFF. The chain carries TRBV4-2 and TRBJ2-2; 8 bases are a match to TRBD1. V lost 4 bases, J lost 2 bases, and 6 bases stayed unmatched. Germline V CDR1 and CDR2: LGHNA, YNFKEQ. The CDR3 spans 16 residues.

Remarks on this clonotype: Germline is not matched at one junction end, which may reflect a read error. This sequence joins TRBV12-3 or TRBV12-4 and TRBJ2-7; D remains ambiguous. The CDR3 consists of 13 residues. The CDR3 loop reads CANTLTSSYDQYF. The CDR3 DNA reads as TGTGCCAACACCCTGACATCCTCCTACGACCAGTACTTC.

The CDR3 loop is CNGGDSDLHEQYF. The CDR3 coding sequence is TGCAACGGGGGGGACTCCGACCTTCACGAGCAGTACTTC. V is TRBV29-1 and J is TRBJ2-7; 8 bases align to TRBD2. Germline assignment: CDR1 SQVTM and CDR2 ANQGSEA. The CDR3 length is 13 residues.

Concerning this clonotype: Its ends do not fully match the called genes, so a read error is possible. Here the CDR3 reads CASSQDLMGGPALEIQNF. The CDR3 coding sequence is TGTGCCAGTAGCCAAGATCTGATGGGAGGGCCGGCTTTAGAGATCCAGAACTTC. V usage is TRBV4-2 and J usage is TRBJ2-5, with 7 positions matching TRBD2. Germline V gene data show CDR1 as LGHNA and CDR2 as YNFKEQ. The CDR3 is made up of 18 amino acids.

This clonotype was counted only a few times. Because it lacks the conserved phenylalanine or tryptophan at the end, this CDR3 is likely a read error. The chain carries TRBV6-1 and TRBJ2-1, with 9 nucleotides matching TRBD2. Germline values: CDR1 MNHNS, CDR2 SASEGT. This CDR3 spans 13 amino acids. CDR3 nucleotide sequence: TGTGTTAGCCGCGCGGGAGGGGGTAATGAGCAGTTCTTA. Translating gives CVSRAGGGNEQFL.